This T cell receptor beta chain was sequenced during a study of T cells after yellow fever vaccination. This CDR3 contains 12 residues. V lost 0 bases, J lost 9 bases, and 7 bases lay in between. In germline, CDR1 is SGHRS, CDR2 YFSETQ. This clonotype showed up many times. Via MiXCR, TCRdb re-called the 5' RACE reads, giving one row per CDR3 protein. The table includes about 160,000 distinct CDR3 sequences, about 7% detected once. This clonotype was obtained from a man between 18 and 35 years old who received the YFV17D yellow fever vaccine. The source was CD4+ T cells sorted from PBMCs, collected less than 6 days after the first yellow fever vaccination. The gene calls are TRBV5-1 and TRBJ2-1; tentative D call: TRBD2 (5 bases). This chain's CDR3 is CASSLEGSEQFF. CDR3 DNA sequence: TGCGCCAGCAGCTTGGAAGGGAGTGAGCAGTTCTTC.